The clone carrying this T cell receptor beta chain appeared a few times. Participant ages covered about 18 to 100 years across about 22 US areas. Clinical history reported by participants formed the basis on which cohorts were assigned. Some clones are missing from TCRdb's copy, which holds only in-frame ones; the method was immunoSEQ multiplex PCR. The sample carries about 140,000 clones, less than 90% recorded once. The J segment lost 10 bases and the V segment lost 2 bases, leaving 1 base of the junction unmatched. Germline CDR1 reads MNHEY; CDR2 reads SVGEGT. There are 11 residues in the CDR3. This sample was taken from a study of blood T cell repertoires in COVID-19. As for the study in general: Donors in the United States, Italy and Spain gave samples during acute or convalescent COVID-19.

The sequence derives from a man aged 40-49 years with acute COVID-19. Sequences were obtained from PBMCs or T cells enriched from blood (not recorded which). This chain connects TRBV6-2 or TRBV6-3 to TRBJ2-5, with 7 bases that match TRBD2. Here the CDR3 DNA reads TGTGCCAGCAGTTACGGGACTAACCAGTACTTC. Residues: CASSYGTNQYF.